This T cell receptor beta chain is from a study of Ad26.COV2.S vaccination and SARS-CoV-2 variants. Overall study context: The vaccine Ad26.COV2.S was put into the muscle once, or twice with 56 days between.

Treatment here: roughly 20 received Ad26.COV2.S at low or high dose, single or two shots; 5 received placebo; per-sample allocation not given. The investigators took samples on day 63 after the first vaccine or placebo injection. Expression of Wuhan-strain SARS-CoV-2 spike came from the Ad26 vector that formed the vaccine. This CDR3 is 12 amino acids long. Germline V gives CDR1 GTSNPN, CDR2 SVGIG (reference sequence). V lost 3 bases and J 3 bases, leaving 8 bases between the germline ends. Here immunoSEQ multiplex PCR was the method, and the copy in TCRdb shows in-frame clones only, minus some. The sample shows 300,000 to 400,000 clones, under 90% of them seen only once.

The rearrangement uses TRBV30 and TRBJ1-2, with D perhaps matching TRBD1 (5 bases). The material was peripheral blood, obtained in a trial of Ad26.COV2.S vaccine versus placebo. The TCR originated in a person between 18 and 59 years old who received the Ad26.COV2.S COVID-19 vaccine or a placebo. The CDR3 here is CAWRGGDYGYTF. DNA of the CDR3: TGTGCCTGGAGGGGAGGGGACTATGGCTACACCTTC.